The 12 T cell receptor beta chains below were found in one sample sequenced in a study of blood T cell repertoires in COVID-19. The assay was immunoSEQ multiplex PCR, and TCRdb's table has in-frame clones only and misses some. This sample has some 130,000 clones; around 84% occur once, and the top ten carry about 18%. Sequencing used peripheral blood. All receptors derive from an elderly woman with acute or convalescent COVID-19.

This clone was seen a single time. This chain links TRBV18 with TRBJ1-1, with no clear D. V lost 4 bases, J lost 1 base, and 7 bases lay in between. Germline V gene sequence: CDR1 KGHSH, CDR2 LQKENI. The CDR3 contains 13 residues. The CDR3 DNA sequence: TGTGCCAGCTCACGAGTCCCGAACACTGAAGCTTTCTTT. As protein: CASSRVPNTEAFF. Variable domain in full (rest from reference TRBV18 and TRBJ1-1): NAGVMQNPRHLVRRRGQEARLRCSPMKGHSHVYWYRQLPEEGLKFMVYLQKENIIDESGMPKERFSAEFPKEGPSILRIQQVVRGDSAAYFCASSRVPNTEAFFGQGTRLTVV.

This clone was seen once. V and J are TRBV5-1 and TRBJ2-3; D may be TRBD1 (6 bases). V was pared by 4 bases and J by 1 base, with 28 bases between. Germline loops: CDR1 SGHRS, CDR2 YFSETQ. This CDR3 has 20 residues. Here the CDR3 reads CASSLGFGAGDLLGTDTQYF. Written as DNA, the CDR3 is TGCGCCAGCAGCCTCGGATTCGGGGCAGGGGACCTTTTGGGCACAGATACGCAGTATTTT. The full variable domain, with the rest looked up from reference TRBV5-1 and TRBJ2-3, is KAGVTQTPRYLIKTRGQQVTLSCSPISGHRSVSWYQQTPGQGLQFLFEYFSETQRNKGNFPGRFSGRQFSNSRSEMNVSTLELGDSALYLCASSLGFGAGDLLGTDTQYFGPGTRLTVL.

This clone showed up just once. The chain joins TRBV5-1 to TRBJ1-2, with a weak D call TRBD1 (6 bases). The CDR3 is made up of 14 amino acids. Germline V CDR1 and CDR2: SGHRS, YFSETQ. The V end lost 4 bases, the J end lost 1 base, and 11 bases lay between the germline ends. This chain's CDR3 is CASSTGTFNYGYTF. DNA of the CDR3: TGCGCCAGCAGCACGGGGACATTTAACTATGGCTACACCTTC.

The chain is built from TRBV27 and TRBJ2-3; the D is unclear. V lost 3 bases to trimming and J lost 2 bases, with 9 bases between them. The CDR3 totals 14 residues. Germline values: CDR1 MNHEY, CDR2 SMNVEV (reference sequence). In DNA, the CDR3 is TGTGCCAGCAGTTTCGACATGGTCACAGATACGCAGTATTTT. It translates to CASSFDMVTDTQYF.

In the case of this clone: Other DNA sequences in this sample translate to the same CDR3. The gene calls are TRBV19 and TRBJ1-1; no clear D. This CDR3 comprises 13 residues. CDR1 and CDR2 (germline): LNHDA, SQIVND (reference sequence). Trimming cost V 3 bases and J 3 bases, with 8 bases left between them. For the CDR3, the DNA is TGTGCCAGTAGTATGTCTCGGGACACTGAAGCTTTCTTT. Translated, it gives CASSMSRDTEAFF.

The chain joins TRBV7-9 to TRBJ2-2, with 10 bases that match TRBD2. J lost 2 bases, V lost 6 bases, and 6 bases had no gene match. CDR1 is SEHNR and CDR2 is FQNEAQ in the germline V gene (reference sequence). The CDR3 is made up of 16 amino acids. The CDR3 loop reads CASRLIAGGNTGELFF. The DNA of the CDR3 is TGTGCCAGCAGGCTTATAGCGGGAGGTAACACCGGGGAGCTGTTTTTT.

CDR3 sequence: CASSYTRGGAGEKLFF. The CDR3 bases are TGTGCCAGCAGTTACACCCGAGGGGGCGCAGGGGAAAAACTGTTTTTT. V usage is TRBV6-5 and J usage is TRBJ1-4, with TRBD1 matching over 7 bases. V gave up 2 bases and J gave up 8 bases; unmatched junction bases: 11. There are 16 residues in the CDR3. Germline values: CDR1 MNHEY, CDR2 SVGAGI.

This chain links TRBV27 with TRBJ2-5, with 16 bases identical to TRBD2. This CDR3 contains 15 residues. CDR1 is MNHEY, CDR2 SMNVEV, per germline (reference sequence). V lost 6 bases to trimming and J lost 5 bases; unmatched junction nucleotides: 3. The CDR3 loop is CASSPGLAGGETQYF. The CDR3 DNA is TGTGCCAGCAGCCCGGGACTAGCGGGAGGGGAGACCCAGTACTTC.

In DNA, the CDR3 is TGTGCCAGCAGCCCCTACAACAGGCGCAATCAGCCCCAGCATTTT. Amino acid sequence: CASSPYNRRNQPQHF. This sequence joins TRBV5-5 and TRBJ1-5; D is possibly TRBD1 (5 bases). Looked up from germline, CDR1 is SGHKS and CDR2 is YYEKEE (reference sequence). V shed 4 bases and J shed 2 bases, with 13 bases lying between them. The CDR3 length is 15 residues.

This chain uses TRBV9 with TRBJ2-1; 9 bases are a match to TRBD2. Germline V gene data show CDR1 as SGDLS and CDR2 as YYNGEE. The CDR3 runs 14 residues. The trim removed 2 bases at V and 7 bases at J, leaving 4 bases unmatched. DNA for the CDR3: TGTGCCAGCAGCGTTAGCGGGAGTAGGAATGAGCAGTTCTTC. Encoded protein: CASSVSGSRNEQFF.

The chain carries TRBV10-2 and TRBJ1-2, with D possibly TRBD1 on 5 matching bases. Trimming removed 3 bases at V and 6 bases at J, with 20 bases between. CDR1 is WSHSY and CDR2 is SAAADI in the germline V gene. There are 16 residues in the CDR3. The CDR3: CASSDVLVRGLHGYTF. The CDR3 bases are TGCGCCAGCAGTGACGTTCTGGTTAGGGGTCTCCATGGCTACACCTTC.

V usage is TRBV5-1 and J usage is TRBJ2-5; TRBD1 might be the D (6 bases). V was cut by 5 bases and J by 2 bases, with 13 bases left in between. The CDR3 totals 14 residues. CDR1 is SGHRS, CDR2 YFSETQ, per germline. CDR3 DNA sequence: TGCGCCAGCAGTCGGGACACCTTACAAGAGACCCAGTACTTC. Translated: CASSRDTLQETQYF.